This T cell receptor (beta chain) was recovered during a study of T cell responses to AZD1222 COVID-19 vaccine. Regarding the study as a whole: The donors showed a predominance of white British ancestry and of females, with possible underestimation of clonal diversity.

On this clone itself: The antigen is not known.

The CDR3 runs 14 residues. Germline V lookup: CDR1 SEHNR, CDR2 FQNEAQ (reference sequence). V shed 2 bases and J shed 1 base, with 8 bases lying between them. Using immunoSEQ multiplex PCR, the repertoire was profiled, and TCRdb retains in-frame clones only, with some absent. The sample has fewer than 150,000 clones, just over 85% seen once. V gene TRBV7-9 combines with J gene TRBJ1-1; D remains unclear. Specimen: peripheral blood, collected 28 days after the second AZD1222 dose. The sequence was collected from an adult who received the AZD1222 COVID-19 vaccine. The CDR3, as DNA: TGTGCCAGCAGCTTAAATCTCGGGAACACTGAAGCTTTCTTT. Its translation is CASSLNLGNTEAFF.